Following are 21 T cell receptor beta chains from one sample sequenced in a study of T-cell reconstitution after alpha-beta-depleted transplantation in children. During its preparation, the TCRbeta library received unique molecular identifiers. TCRdb called the PCR reads again in MiXCR, with one record for every CDR3 protein. The sample consists of about 400,000 distinct CDR3 sequences, 10% to 15% of them appearing once. The specimen comprised PBMCs, sampled from the stem cell graft. Source of these receptors: a human donor who donated a stem cell graft to a child with Fanconi anemia.

The genes are TRBV5-1 and TRBJ1-2; no reliable D call. Deletions cut 2 bases from V and 4 bases from J, with 12 bases between. CDR1 is SGHRS, CDR2 YFSETQ, per germline. The CDR3 spans 14 residues. For the CDR3, the DNA is TGCGCCAGCAGCTTAGGAGCCGTGAGCTATGGCTACACCTTC. Its protein product is CASSLGAVSYGYTF.

This chain connects TRBV27 to TRBJ1-4, with D possibly being TRBD1 (5 bases). The CDR3 contains 14 residues. Trimming shortened V by 1 base and J by 8 bases, and 11 bases separated the two germline ends. Germline V lookup: CDR1 MNHEY, CDR2 SMNVEV (reference sequence). The CDR3 reads CASSLWGLEEKLFF. CDR3 nucleotide sequence: TGTGCCAGCAGTTTATGGGGGTTAGAAGAAAAACTGTTTTTT. The full variable domain, completed using reference TRBV27 and TRBJ1-4, is EAQVTQNPRYLITVTGKKLTVTCSQNMNHEYMSWYRQDPGLGLRQIYYSMNVEVTDKGDVPEGYKVSRKEKRNFPLILESPSPNQTSLYFCASSLWGLEEKLFFGSGTQLSVL.

Ten or more counts support this clonotype. The chain joins TRBV20-1 to TRBJ1-1; D may be TRBD1 (5 bases). The V gene's germline CDR1 is DFQATT and CDR2 SNEGSKA (reference sequence). This CDR3 has 14 residues. Deletions cut 6 bases from V and 1 base from J, with 15 bases between. The CDR3 loop is CSALSPGGNTEAFF. The CDR3 DNA sequence: TGCAGTGCCCTATCCCCGGGGGGGAACACTGAAGCTTTCTTT.

The chain is built from TRBV7-2 and TRBJ2-5, with 7 bases that match TRBD2. The CDR3 has 14 residues. Trimming cost V 4 bases and J 3 bases; bases outside gene matches: 5. Germline V CDR1 and CDR2: SGHTA, FQGNSA. The CDR3 DNA reads TGTGCCAGCAGCTCGCTGGGGGGGGAAGAGACCCAGTACTTC. This sequence encodes CASSSLGGEETQYF.

Only a few counts were recorded for this clonotype. The J gene is TRBJ2-7, the V gene TRBV7-8; D perhaps matches TRBD2 (5 bases). CDR3 length equals 15 residues. Trimming removed 1 base from V and 0 bases from J, with 10 bases in between. The germline gives CDR1 SGHVS, CDR2 FQNEAQ. CDR3 sequence: CASSLGGIFSYEQYF. The CDR3 DNA is TGTGCCAGCAGCTTAGGAGGGATCTTCTCCTACGAGCAGTACTTC.

The V and J genes are TRBV28 and TRBJ1-5; the D is unclear. Trimming took off 4 bases at V and 3 bases at J, with 10 bases between the two ends. This CDR3 contains 14 residues. Per the germline V gene, CDR1 is MDHEN and CDR2 is SYDVKM. CDR3 sequence: CASSSAGTNQPQHF. CDR3 DNA sequence: TGTGCCAGCAGTTCGGCAGGTACCAATCAGCCCCAGCATTTT.

In its sample, this clonotype was seen a few times. The chain couples TRBV3-1 to TRBJ2-2; D is unclear. The CDR3 loop spans 15 amino acids. The germline gives CDR1 LGHDT, CDR2 YNNKEL (reference sequence). Trimming pared 1 base from V and 2 bases from J, leaving 8 bases between. CDR3 in DNA: TGTGCCAGCAGCCAAGGGCTCCTTAACACCGGGGAGCTGTTTTTT. It is translated as CASSQGLLNTGELFF.

Only a few counts were recorded for this clonotype. In nucleotides, the CDR3 is TGTGCCAGCAGTTTACCTTTCGACGAGCAGTACTTC. This codes for CASSLPFDEQYF. The rearrangement joins TRBV12-3 or TRBV12-4 to TRBJ2-7; D remains unclear. Deletions cut 2 bases from V and 5 bases from J, with 7 bases between. The CDR3 runs 12 residues.

CDR3 amino acids: CASTEQPYEQYF. The CDR3 DNA is TGTGCCAGCACAGAACAACCCTACGAGCAGTACTTC. The V and J genes are TRBV28 and TRBJ2-7; D is unclear. CDR3 length: 12 amino acids. Germline V gene lookup returns CDR1 MDHEN and CDR2 SYDVKM. V was trimmed by 7 bases and J by 2 bases, leaving 9 bases between them.

This clonotype was seen a handful of times. The V call is TRBV7-9, the J call TRBJ1-1, with D possibly matching TRBD1 (5 bases). The ends were cut back, 1 base at V and 4 bases at J, with 10 bases in the middle. This CDR3 has 14 amino acids. Germline lookup yields CDR1 SEHNR and CDR2 FQNEAQ (reference sequence). The CDR3 loop reads CASSLGSRGTEAFF. DNA of the CDR3: TGTGCCAGCAGCTTAGGGTCGAGGGGCACTGAAGCTTTCTTT.

The rearrangement joins TRBV7-2 to TRBJ1-4; 7 bases are a match to TRBD1. Germline V CDR1 and CDR2: SGHTA, FQGNSA. V dropped 5 bases and J dropped 7; count of bases not matched to a gene: 10. The CDR3 consists of 15 residues. Written as DNA, the CDR3 is TGTGCCAGCAGCCCACCTATGGCAGGGGGTGAAAAACTGTTTTTT. Protein product: CASSPPMAGGEKLFF.

This CDR3 is CASSPREQQETQYF. The CDR3 DNA sequence: TGTGCCAGCAGCCCGAGAGAACAGCAAGAGACCCAGTACTTC. The chain joins TRBV9 to TRBJ2-5, with D unresolved. The V gene's germline CDR1 is SGDLS and CDR2 YYNGEE. The CDR3 loop spans 14 amino acids. V dropped 4 bases and J dropped 2 bases, with 12 bases sitting between them.

This clonotype showed up just a few times. The gene calls are TRBV15 and TRBJ1-6; D not certain. V lost 3 bases, J lost 7 bases, and 13 bases lay in between. From germline, CDR1 is LNHNV and CDR2 YYDKDF (reference sequence). The CDR3 length is 15 residues. CDR3 protein: CATSRSRMANSPLHF. CDR3 DNA: TGTGCCACCAGCAGGTCTCGAATGGCCAATTCACCCCTCCACTTT.

This clonotype has a count of ten or more. V is TRBV3-1 and J is TRBJ2-1; D is uncertain. V lost 4 bases to trimming and J lost 8 bases, with 15 bases between them. Germline assignment: CDR1 LGHDT and CDR2 YNNKEL (reference sequence). The CDR3 is 14 residues long. The DNA for the CDR3 is TGTGCCAGCAGCCTTCGGACCCACTGGGATGAGCAGTTCTTC. Its protein is CASSLRTHWDEQFF.

The chain employs TRBV6-4 and TRBJ2-6; D call uncertain. Germline values: CDR1 MRHNA, CDR2 SNTAGT. This CDR3 has 18 residues. Trimming stripped 4 bases from V and 0 bases from J, with 16 bases between. Here the CDR3 reads CASSVENLGSSGANVLTF. Here the CDR3 DNA reads TGTGCCAGCAGTGTAGAGAATTTGGGTAGCTCTGGGGCCAACGTCCTGACTTTC.

This clonotype was counted at least ten times. The gene calls are TRBV7-9 and TRBJ1-2; 7 nucleotides match TRBD1. V trimming: 5 bases; J trimming: 4 bases; junction bases outside the gene matches: 7. Germline-derived CDR1 and CDR2 are SEHNR and FQNEAQ (reference sequence). The CDR3 is 14 amino acids. The CDR3 protein is CASSPDRASYGYTF. The CDR3 nucleotides are TGTGCCAGCAGCCCAGACAGGGCCTCCTATGGCTACACCTTC.

This chain joins TRBV6-5 and TRBJ2-1; possible D gene TRBD2, 6 bases. The CDR3 loop spans 14 amino acids. Germline-derived CDR1 and CDR2 are MNHEY and SVGAGI. Trimming shortened V by 0 bases and J by 9 bases, and 12 bases separated the two germline ends. The CDR3 reads CASSYSRGWGEQFF. Written as DNA, the CDR3 is TGTGCCAGCAGTTACTCCCGGGGGTGGGGTGAGCAGTTCTTC.

This clonotype was detected many times. The chain joins TRBV5-5 to TRBJ2-1, with D unclear. V lost 2 bases to trimming and J lost 7 bases, with 10 bases between them. CDR3 size: 13 residues. The germline V gene encodes CDR1 SGHKS and CDR2 YYEKEE (reference sequence). CDR3 residues: CASSLGIWNEQFF. The CDR3 DNA sequence: TGTGCCAGCAGCTTAGGTATCTGGAATGAGCAGTTCTTC.

This clonotype was seen at least ten times. J is TRBJ2-3 and V is TRBV7-2, with D possibly TRBD1 on 5 matching bases. V was shortened by 8 bases and J by 3 bases, with 18 bases between the two germline ends. Germline CDR1 reads SGHTA; CDR2 reads FQGNSA. The CDR3 runs to 15 residues. The CDR3 sequence: CASGPGVGQTDTQYF. The CDR3 DNA follows: TGTGCCAGCGGACCTGGCGTGGGGCAGACAGATACGCAGTATTTT.

The chain employs TRBV6-2 or TRBV6-3 and TRBJ2-2; D perhaps matches TRBD1 (6 bases). Per germline, CDR1 MNHEY and CDR2 SVGEGT. CDR3 size: 14 residues. V was shortened by 11 bases and J by 0 bases, with 13 bases between the two germline ends. The CDR3 DNA sequence: TGTGCCGGAGGCCGGACAGCGAACACCGGGGAGCTGTTTTTT. This sequence encodes CAGGRTANTGELFF.

The chain carries TRBV7-2 and TRBJ2-7; D unclear. The CDR3 runs 15 residues. CDR1 SGHTA and CDR2 FQGNSA come from the germline V gene. Trimming stripped 1 base from V and 2 bases from J, with 12 bases between. The CDR3 reads CASSLVSVGTYEQYF. The CDR3 DNA reads TGTGCCAGCAGCTTAGTGTCGGTCGGTACCTACGAGCAGTACTTC. Supplemented by reference TRBV7-2 and TRBJ2-7, the full variable domain reads GAGVSQSPSNKVTEKGKDVELRCDPISGHTALYWYRQSLGQGLEFLIYFQGNSAPDKSGLPSDRFSAERTGGSVSTLTIQRTQQEDSAVYLCASSLVSVGTYEQYFGPGTRLTVT.